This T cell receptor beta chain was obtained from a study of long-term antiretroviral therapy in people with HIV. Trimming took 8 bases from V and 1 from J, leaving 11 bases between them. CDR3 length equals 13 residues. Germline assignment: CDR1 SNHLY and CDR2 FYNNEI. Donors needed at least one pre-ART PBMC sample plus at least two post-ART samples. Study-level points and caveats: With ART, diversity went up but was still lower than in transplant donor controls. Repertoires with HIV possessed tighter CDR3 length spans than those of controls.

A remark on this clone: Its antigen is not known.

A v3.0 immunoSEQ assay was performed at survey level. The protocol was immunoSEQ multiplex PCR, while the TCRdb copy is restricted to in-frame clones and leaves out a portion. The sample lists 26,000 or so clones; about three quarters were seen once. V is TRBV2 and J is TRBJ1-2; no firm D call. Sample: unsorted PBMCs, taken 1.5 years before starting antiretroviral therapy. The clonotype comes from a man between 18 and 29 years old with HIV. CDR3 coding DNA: TGTGCCAGCGGCGAGACGGATAACTATGGCTACACCTTC. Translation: CASGETDNYGYTF.